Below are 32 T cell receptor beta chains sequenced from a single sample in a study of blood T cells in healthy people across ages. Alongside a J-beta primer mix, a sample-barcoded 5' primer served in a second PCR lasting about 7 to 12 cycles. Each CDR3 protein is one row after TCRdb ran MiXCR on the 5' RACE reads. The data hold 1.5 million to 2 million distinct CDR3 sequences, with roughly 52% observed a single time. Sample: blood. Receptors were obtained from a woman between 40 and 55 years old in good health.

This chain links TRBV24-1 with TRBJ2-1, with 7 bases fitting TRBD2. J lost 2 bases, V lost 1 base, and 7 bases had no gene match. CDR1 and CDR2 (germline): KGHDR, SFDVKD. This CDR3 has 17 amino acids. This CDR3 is CATSDFREGVPYNEQFF. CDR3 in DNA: TGTGCCACCAGTGATTTTAGGGAGGGAGTCCCCTACAATGAGCAGTTCTTC.

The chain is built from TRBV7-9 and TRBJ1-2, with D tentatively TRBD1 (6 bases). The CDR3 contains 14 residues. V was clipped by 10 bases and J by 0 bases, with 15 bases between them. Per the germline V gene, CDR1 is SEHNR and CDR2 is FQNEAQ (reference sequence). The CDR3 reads CATPLTGPNYGYTF. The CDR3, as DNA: TGTGCCACACCTTTGACAGGCCCTAACTATGGCTACACCTTC.

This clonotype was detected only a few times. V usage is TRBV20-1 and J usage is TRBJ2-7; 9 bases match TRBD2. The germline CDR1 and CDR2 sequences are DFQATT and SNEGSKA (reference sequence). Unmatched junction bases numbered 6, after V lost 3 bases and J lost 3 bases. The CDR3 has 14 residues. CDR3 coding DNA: TGCAGTGCTAGCTCTAGCGGGGCCTTCTACGAGCAGTACTTC. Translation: CSASSSGAFYEQYF.

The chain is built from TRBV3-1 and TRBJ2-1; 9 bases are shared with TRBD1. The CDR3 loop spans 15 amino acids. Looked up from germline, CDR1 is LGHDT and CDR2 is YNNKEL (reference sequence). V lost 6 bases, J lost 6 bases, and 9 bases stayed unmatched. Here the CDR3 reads CASSLDRGGSNEQFF. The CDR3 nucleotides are TGTGCCAGCAGTCTGGACAGGGGAGGCTCCAATGAGCAGTTCTTC.

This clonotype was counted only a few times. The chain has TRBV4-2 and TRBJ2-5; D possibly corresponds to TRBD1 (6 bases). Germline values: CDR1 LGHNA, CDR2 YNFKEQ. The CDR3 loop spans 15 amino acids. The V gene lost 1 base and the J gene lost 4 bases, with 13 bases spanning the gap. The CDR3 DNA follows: TGTGCCAGCAGCCAAGGGTCGGGGACAATAGAGACCCAGTACTTC. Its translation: CASSQGSGTIETQYF.

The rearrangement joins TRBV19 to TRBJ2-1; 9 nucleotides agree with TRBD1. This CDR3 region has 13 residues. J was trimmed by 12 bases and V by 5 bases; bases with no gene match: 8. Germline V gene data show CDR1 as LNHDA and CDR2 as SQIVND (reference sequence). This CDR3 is CASSPLDRGGQFF. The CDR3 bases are TGTGCCAGTAGTCCTTTGGACAGGGGAGGGCAGTTCTTC.

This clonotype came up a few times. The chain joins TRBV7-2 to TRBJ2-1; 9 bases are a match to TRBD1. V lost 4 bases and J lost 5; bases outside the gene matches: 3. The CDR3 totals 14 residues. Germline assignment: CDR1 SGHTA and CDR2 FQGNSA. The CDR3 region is CASSSWTGDNEQFF. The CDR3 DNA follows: TGTGCCAGCAGCTCATGGACAGGGGACAATGAGCAGTTCTTC.

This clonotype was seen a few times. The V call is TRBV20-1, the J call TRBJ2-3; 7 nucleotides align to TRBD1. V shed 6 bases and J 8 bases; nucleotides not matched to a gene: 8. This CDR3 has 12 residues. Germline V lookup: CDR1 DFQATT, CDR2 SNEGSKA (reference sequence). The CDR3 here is CSARTGPSTQYF. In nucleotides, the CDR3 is TGCAGTGCCAGGACAGGTCCGAGTACGCAGTATTTT.

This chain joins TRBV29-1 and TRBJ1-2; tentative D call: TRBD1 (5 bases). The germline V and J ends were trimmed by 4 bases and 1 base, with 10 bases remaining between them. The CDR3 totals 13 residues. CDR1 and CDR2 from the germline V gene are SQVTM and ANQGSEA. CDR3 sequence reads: CSVGAGGNYGYTF. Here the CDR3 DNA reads TGCAGCGTTGGAGCGGGGGGTAACTATGGCTACACCTTC.

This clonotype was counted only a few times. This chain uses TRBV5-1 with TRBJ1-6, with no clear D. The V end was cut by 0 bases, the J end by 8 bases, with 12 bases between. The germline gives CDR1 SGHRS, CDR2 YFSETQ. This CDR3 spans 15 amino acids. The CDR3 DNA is TGCGCCAGCAGCTTGGATGGGAGTCTGGATTCACCCCTCCACTTT. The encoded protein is CASSLDGSLDSPLHF.

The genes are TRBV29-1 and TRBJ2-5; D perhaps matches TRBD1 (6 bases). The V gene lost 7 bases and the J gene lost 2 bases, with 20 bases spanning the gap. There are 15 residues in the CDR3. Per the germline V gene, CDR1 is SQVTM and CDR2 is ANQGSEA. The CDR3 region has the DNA TGCAGCGCTACAACCTCGGGACAATTTCAAGAGACCCAGTACTTC. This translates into CSATTSGQFQETQYF.

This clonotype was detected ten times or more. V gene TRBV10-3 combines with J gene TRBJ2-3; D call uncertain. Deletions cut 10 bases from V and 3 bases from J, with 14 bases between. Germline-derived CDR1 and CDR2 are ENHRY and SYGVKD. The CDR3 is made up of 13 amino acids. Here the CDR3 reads CASSGGWTDTQYF. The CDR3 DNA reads TGTGCCAGTTCCGGCGGTTGGACAGATACGCAGTATTTT.

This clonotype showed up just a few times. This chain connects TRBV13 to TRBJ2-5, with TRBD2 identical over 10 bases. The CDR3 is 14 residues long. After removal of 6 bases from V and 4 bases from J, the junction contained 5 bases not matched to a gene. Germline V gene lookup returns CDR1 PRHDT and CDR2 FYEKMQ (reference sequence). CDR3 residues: CASRSGGASETQYF. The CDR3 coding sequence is TGTGCCAGCAGGAGCGGGGGGGCCTCAGAGACCCAGTACTTC.

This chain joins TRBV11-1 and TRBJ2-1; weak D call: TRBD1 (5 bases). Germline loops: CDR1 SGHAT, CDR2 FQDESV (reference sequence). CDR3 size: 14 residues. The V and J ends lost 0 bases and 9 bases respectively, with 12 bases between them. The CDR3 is CASSLALNRPEQFF. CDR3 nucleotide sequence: TGTGCCAGCAGCTTAGCGCTAAACAGGCCTGAGCAGTTCTTC.

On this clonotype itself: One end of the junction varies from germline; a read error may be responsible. In DNA form, the CDR3 reads TGCAGTGCTAGAGGGGGGGGACGGGACTCTGACTACAGTGAGCAGTTCTTC. Its protein is CSARGGGRDSDYSEQFF. The genes are TRBV20-1 and TRBJ2-1; 7 positions agree with TRBD2. This CDR3 region has 17 residues. Germline lookup yields CDR1 DFQATT and CDR2 SNEGSKA (reference sequence).

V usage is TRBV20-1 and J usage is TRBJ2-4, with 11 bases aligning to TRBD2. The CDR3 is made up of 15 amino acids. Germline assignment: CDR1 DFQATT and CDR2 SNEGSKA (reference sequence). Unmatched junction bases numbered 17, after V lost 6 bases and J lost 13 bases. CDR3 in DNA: TGCAGTGCCGAAGGATTAGCGGGGGGGGGCAATGAGCAGTACTTC. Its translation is CSAEGLAGGGNEQYF.

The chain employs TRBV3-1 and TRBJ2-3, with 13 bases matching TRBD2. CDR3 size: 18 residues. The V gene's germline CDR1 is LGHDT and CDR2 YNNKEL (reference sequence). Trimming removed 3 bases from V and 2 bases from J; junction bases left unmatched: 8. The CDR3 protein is CASSHRGTSGINTDTQYF. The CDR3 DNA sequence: TGTGCCAGCAGCCATAGAGGGACTAGCGGGATAAACACAGATACGCAGTATTTT.

CDR3 bases: TGCGCCAGCAGCCACAGATCCCCAGACTTCTACAATGAGCAGTACTTC. This gives the protein CASSHRSPDFYNEQYF. The V gene is TRBV5-1, the J gene TRBJ2-1, with D hard to call. The DNA end is more similar to TRBJ2-7, so the J call may be wrong. CDR1 and CDR2 from the germline V gene are SGHRS and YFSETQ. This CDR3 comprises 16 residues.

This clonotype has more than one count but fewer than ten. CDR3 residues: CASSLGRVPDQPQHF. The CDR3 DNA sequence: TGTGCCAGCAGCTTAGGTAGGGTTCCAGATCAGCCCCAGCATTTT. The chain has TRBV7-6 and TRBJ1-5; no clear D. Germline CDR1 SGHVS, CDR2 FNYEAQ. The CDR3 spans 15 residues. The V gene lost 1 base and the J gene lost 5 bases, with 12 bases spanning the gap.

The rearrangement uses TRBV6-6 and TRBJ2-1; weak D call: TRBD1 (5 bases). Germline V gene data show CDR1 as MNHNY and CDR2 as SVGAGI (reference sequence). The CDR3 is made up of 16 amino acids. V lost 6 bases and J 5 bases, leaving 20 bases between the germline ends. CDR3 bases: TGTGCCAGCAGAACCTCAGGCAGGGTGTCCCACAATGAGCAGTTCTTC. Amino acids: CASRTSGRVSHNEQFF.

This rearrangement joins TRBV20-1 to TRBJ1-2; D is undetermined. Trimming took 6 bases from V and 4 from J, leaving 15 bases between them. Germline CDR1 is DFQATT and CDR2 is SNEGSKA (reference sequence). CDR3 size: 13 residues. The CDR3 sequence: CSALGREIYGYTF. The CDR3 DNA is TGCAGTGCCCTCGGACGGGAAATCTATGGCTACACCTTC.

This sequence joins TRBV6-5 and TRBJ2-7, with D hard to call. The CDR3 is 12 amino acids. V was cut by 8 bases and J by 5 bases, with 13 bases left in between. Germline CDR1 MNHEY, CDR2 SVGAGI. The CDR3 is CASGPVRHEQYF. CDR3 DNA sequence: TGTGCCAGCGGGCCAGTTAGACACGAGCAGTACTTC.

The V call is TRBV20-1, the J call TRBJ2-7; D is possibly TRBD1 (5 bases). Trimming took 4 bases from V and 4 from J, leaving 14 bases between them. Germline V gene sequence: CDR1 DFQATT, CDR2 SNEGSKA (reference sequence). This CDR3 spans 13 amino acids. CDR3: CSAIGQGTYEQYF. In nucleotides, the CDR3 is TGCAGTGCTATTGGGCAGGGCACTTACGAGCAGTACTTC.

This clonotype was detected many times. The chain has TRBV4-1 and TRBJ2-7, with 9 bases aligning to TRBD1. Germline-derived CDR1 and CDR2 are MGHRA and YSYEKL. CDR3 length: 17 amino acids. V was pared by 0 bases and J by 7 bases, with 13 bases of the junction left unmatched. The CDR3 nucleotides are TGCGCCAGCAGCCAAGATTCAGGTGGGACAGGGTTTGGGGAGCAGTACTTC. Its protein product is CASSQDSGGTGFGEQYF.

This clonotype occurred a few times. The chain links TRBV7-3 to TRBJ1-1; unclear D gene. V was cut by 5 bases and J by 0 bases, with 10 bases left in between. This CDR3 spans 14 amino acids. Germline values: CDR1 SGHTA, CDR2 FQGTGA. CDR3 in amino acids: CASSATPVNTEAFF. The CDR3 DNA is TGTGCCAGCAGCGCGACTCCCGTGAACACTGAAGCTTTCTTT. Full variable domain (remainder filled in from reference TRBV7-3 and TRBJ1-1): GAGVSQTPSNKVTEKGKYVELRCDPISGHTALYWYRQSLGQGPEFLIYFQGTGAADDSGLPNDRFFAVRPEGSVSTLKIQRTERGDSAVYLCASSATPVNTEAFFGQGTRLTVV.

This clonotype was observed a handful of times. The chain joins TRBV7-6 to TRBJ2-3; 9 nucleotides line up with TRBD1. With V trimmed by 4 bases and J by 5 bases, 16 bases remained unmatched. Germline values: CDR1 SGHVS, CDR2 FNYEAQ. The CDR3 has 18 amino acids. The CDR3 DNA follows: TGTGCCAGCAGCTCCGCGAGATTGACAGGGGGGCAAATAGATACGCAGTATTTT. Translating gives CASSSARLTGGQIDTQYF.

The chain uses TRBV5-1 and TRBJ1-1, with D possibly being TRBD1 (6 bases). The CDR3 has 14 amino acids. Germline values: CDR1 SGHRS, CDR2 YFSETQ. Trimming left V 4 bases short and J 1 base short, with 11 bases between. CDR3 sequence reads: CASSKGQGNTEAFF. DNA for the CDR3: TGCGCCAGCAGCAAGGGACAAGGGAACACTGAAGCTTTCTTT.

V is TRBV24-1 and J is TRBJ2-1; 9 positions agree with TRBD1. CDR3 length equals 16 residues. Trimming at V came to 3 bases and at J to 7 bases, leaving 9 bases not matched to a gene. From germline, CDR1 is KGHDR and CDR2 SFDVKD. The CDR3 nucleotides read TGTGCCACCAGTGATCTCGGGACAGGGAATGTGAATGAGCAGTTCTTC. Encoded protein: CATSDLGTGNVNEQFF.

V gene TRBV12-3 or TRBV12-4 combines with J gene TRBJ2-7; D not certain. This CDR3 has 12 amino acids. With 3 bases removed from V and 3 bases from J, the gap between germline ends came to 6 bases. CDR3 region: CASSFNRYEQYF. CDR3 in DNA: TGTGCCAGCAGTTTCAATCGCTACGAGCAGTACTTC.

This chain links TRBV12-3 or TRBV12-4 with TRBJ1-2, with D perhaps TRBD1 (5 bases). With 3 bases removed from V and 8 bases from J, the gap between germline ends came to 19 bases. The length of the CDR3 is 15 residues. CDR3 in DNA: TGTGCCAGCAGTTTGGGGCGCGGGGGGTTTGAAGGCTACACCTTC. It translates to CASSLGRGGFEGYTF.

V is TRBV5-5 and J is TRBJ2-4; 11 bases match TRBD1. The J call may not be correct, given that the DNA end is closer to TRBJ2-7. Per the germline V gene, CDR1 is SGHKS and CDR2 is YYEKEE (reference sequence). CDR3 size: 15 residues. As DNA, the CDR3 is TGTGCCAGCAGCCGGGACAGGGGGTTTACCTACGAGCAGTACTTC. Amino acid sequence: CASSRDRGFTYEQYF.

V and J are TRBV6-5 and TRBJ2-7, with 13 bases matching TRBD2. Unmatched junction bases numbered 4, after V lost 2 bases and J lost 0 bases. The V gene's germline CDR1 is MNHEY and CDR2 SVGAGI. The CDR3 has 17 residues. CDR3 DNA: TGTGCCAGCAGTTACCGCACTAGCGGGAGGGCCTCCTACGAGCAGTACTTC. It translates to CASSYRTSGRASYEQYF.